The 17 T cell receptor beta chains presented below share a single source sample, sequenced in a study of T cells expressing NK-cell markers. For each CDR3 protein, TCRdb gives one entry from its re-call of the 5' RACE reads, without DNA. The listing records about 110,000 distinct CDR3 sequences. Source material: blood T cells: a sorted CD56 or NKG2C T cell subset, CD4+ or CD8+ T cells, or bulk PBMC T cells (not recorded which). Receptors were obtained from a woman aged 18-70 years in good health.

The rearrangement links TRBV19 to TRBJ1-2; TCRdb outputs TRBD1, but without DNA this stays unchecked. The CDR3 extends over 13 amino acids. Germline CDR1 is LNHDA and CDR2 is SQIVND (reference sequence). CDR3 protein: CASDGAGLSGYTF.

The chain joins TRBV5-1 to TRBJ2-6; the D gene TCRdb calls, TRBD1, cannot be checked with no DNA. The germline CDR1 and CDR2 sequences are SGHRS and YFSETQ. This CDR3 is 17 amino acids long. The CDR3 loop is CASSPDRSFGGVNVLTF.

V usage is TRBV5-4 and J usage is TRBJ2-3; TCRdb lists TRBD2, though no DNA is available to test this call. Germline V gene data show CDR1 as SGHNT and CDR2 as YYREEE (reference sequence). The CDR3 consists of 17 residues. Here the CDR3 reads CASSPGLAVTSTDTQYF.

V and J are TRBV29-1 and TRBJ2-1; lacking DNA, the TRBD2 call made by TCRdb goes unchecked. Germline V gene lookup returns CDR1 SQVTM and CDR2 ANQGSEA. The CDR3 is 17 amino acids. The CDR3 loop reads CSVDTGTSESSYNEQFF.

The chain uses TRBV9 and TRBJ2-1; there is no DNA to check the TCRdb D call of TRBD1. Germline lookup yields CDR1 SGDLS and CDR2 YYNGEE. CDR3 length: 15 residues. The CDR3 loop is CASSVLAGADNEQFF.

This CDR3 reads CASSLLSPGTENNEQFF. The chain uses TRBV12-3 or TRBV12-4 and TRBJ2-1; the TRBD1 assignment by TCRdb is unverifiable without DNA. This CDR3 comprises 17 residues.

The chain has TRBV20-1 and TRBJ2-7; the D gene TCRdb calls, TRBD2, cannot be checked with no DNA. Germline V gene data show CDR1 as DFQATT and CDR2 as SNEGSKA (reference sequence). The CDR3 length is 15 residues. The CDR3 sequence is CSAPYGVAGVYEQYF.

The rearrangement links TRBV19 to TRBJ2-3; TCRdb names TRBD2, which stays unverified in the absence of DNA. The CDR3 is 17 residues long. Germline CDR1 is LNHDA and CDR2 is SQIVND (reference sequence). CDR3 sequence: CASSQSSGSALTDTQYF.

The chain is built from TRBV27 and TRBJ1-2; TCRdb designates TRBD1, a call that cannot be tested without DNA. CDR3 size: 12 residues. Germline CDR1 is MNHEY and CDR2 is SMNVEV (reference sequence). The CDR3 spells CASSQGLGGYTF.

The genes are TRBV12-3 or TRBV12-4 and TRBJ1-2; the D call of TRBD1 rests on TCRdb alone, since no DNA is present to check it. This CDR3 is 11 amino acids long. The CDR3 is CASGGGDGYTF.

The chain combines TRBV20-1 with TRBJ2-3; TCRdb designates TRBD2, a call that cannot be tested without DNA. Germline V lookup: CDR1 DFQATT, CDR2 SNEGSKA (reference sequence). The CDR3 totals 15 residues. The chain's CDR3 is CSAGGLAGGTDTQYF.

The CDR3 spells CASQRRGNQPQHF. V and J are TRBV28 and TRBJ1-5. From germline, CDR1 is MDHEN and CDR2 SYDVKM. The CDR3 consists of 13 residues.

The chain couples TRBV20-1 to TRBJ2-1; the TCRdb call, TRBD1, lacks DNA for checking. The CDR3 is made up of 14 amino acids. Germline V gene lookup returns CDR1 DFQATT and CDR2 SNEGSKA (reference sequence). CDR3 sequence reads: CSARSDRGHVEQFF.

V is TRBV14 and J is TRBJ2-7. The V gene's germline CDR1 is SGHDN and CDR2 FVKESK. The CDR3 extends over 11 amino acids. The CDR3 reads CASSQAWEQYF.

V is TRBV27 and J is TRBJ1-2. Germline assignment: CDR1 MNHEY and CDR2 SMNVEV (reference sequence). There are 15 residues in the CDR3. The CDR3 sequence is CASSLGQGGVYGYTF.

The rearrangement links TRBV7-9 to TRBJ2-2; TCRdb's assignment of TRBD1 cannot be checked, as there is no DNA. The CDR3 is 13 amino acids. CDR1 SEHNR and CDR2 FQNEAQ come from the germline V gene (reference sequence). The CDR3 region is CASRFREPGELFF.

This chain joins TRBV4-2 and TRBJ2-7; TCRdb names TRBD2, which stays unverified in the absence of DNA. This CDR3 spans 16 amino acids. Germline CDR1 is LGHNA and CDR2 is YNFKEQ. CDR3 sequence reads: CASSPLRTSPSYEQYF.